This T cell receptor (beta chain) was sequenced during a study of PD-L1 blockade in urothelial cancer (dated by TCRdb to the late 2010s). With respect to the entire study: All patients started therapy around 2014 and received atezolizumab 1,200 mg intravenously every 3 weeks. The study was an exploratory multi-omic analysis of somatic, immune and clinical correlates of response to PD-L1 blockade with atezolizumab in urothelial cancer. Pretreatment tumor samples and matched peripheral blood, collected serially before and after atezolizumab treatment, underwent TCR sequencing. Blood samples were analyzed 3 weeks after the start of treatment (second dose) and 6 weeks after the start of treatment. Patients had an ECOG performance status of 0 or 1 and had received between 0 and 3 prior chemotherapy regimens. Blood samples gave a median of about 130,000 T cells and approximately 81,000 unique TCRs, with a median clonality of approximately 0.078. Durable clinical benefit was achieved by nine patients and was not achieved by 20 patients. Some 30 patients had pretreatment blood TCR-seq, around 25 had at least one posttreatment blood collection, and around 25 had tumor TCR-seq. In the same patients who had TCR sequencing, pretreatment tumors also underwent whole exome sequencing and RNA sequencing. Durable clinical benefit was defined as a progression-free survival longer than 6 months, and TCR features were additionally tested against progression-free survival and overall survival. About nine tenths of the roughly 29 patients were identified as males with urothelial cancer of bladder origin, and a prior smoking history was reported by 18 of 29 patients.

Synthetic TCR analog templates were spiked into each PCR to estimate absolute template abundance from read counts. The immunoSEQ assay used bias-controlled V and J gene primers to amplify TCRbeta CDR3 regions from genomic DNA. Sequencing of rearranged TCRbeta segments was performed at approximately 20X coverage. As for the authors' bioinformatics: Sequencing errors were corrected by clustering and CDR3s were annotated against IMGT to assign V, D and J genes. Downstream analyses used only productive TCRbeta rearrangements, leaving out any out-of-frame or stop-codon sequences. Clonality was computed as one minus Shannon entropy normalized by the log of the number of unique productive sequences. Fisher's exact test with Benjamini-Hochberg correction, using a cutoff of adjusted p below 0.01, was how clones that differed between time points or between blood and tumor were identified. This is the immuneACCESS table as TCRdb keeps it, with only in-frame sequences that have V and J called. A part of the clones is gone; compared with another copy, unresolved V genes explain less than half, and the rest is unexplained. V, J and clone size derive from that table, while D and trimming were established from the DNA sequence. This sample comprises about 95,000 clones, 90% of them detected only once. Under 2% of the sample belongs to the ten largest clones.

As for this clone: The target of this receptor is not known. Qualities for individual bases were not recorded, and no much larger clone is one base off.

The full study reports these points: Because the sample size was small (n ≈ 27) and many exploratory analyses were performed, the results are intended to be hypothesis-generating. At 3 weeks after the start of treatment, tumor-associated TCR clones in peripheral blood had expanded more in patients with durable benefit (n of about 20, p = 0.022). Improved progression-free and overall survival was associated with having pretreatment peripheral blood TCR clonality below the median.

Interpreted using the paper, the time point label stands for: pretreatment peripheral blood. The cohort included 25 to 30 patients with locally advanced or metastatic urothelial carcinoma who were treated at Memorial Sloan Kettering on a trial protocol. Peripheral blood mononuclear cells were collected pretreatment and during treatment, with between 1 and 8 total time points per patient. The Qiagen DNeasy Blood extraction kit was used to purify genomic DNA from total PBMCs and from tumor samples. PBMCs were collected pretreatment and during treatment, and were isolated and stored as previously described. V loses 4 bases at its end and J loses 6 bases; junction bases beyond the gene matches: 7. Taken from the germline V gene, the CDR1 and CDR2 loops are KGHSH and LQKENI. CDR3 length: 15 amino acids, cysteine to phenylalanine. The only DNA kept is the CDR3, 45 bases in frame from the first base.

The chain uses TRBV18 and TRBJ2-1; TRBD2 aligns with 9 central bases. Sequencing used PBMCs, obtained around atezolizumab (anti-PD-L1) treatment. The clonotype was recovered from a man aged 60 to 69 with urothelial cancer. The CDR3 protein: CASSLSTSGLNEQFF. The DNA sequence follows: TGTGCCAGCTCACTGTCGACTAGCGGCCTCAATGAGCAGTTCTTC.